The clone carrying this T cell receptor (beta chain) was recorded only once. The antigen remains unidentified. The data derive from a study of Ad26.COV2.S vaccination and SARS-CoV-2 variants. Whole-study results and caveats: In TCR breadth and depth analyses, total T cell responses may have been underestimated. CD8+ and CD4+ T cells specific for spike reportedly responded with substantial breadth after vaccination.

Treatment specified: roughly 18 received Ad26.COV2.S at low or high dose, single or two shots; about 5 received placebo; per-sample allocation not given. Sampling took place 63 days after the first vaccine or placebo injection. The sample came from a Boston adult aged 18-55 years. V was pared by 0 bases and J by 5 bases, with 13 bases between. Germline values: CDR1 MNHNS, CDR2 SASEGT. CDR3 length: 16 amino acids. Only in-frame clones appear in the TCRdb table, and some are missing; sequencing was by immunoSEQ multiplex PCR. The sample consists of more than 300,000 clones, roughly 80% of them appearing once.

The origin of this receptor is a person between 18 and 60 years old who received the Ad26.COV2.S COVID-19 vaccine or a placebo. Here the sequenced sample was peripheral blood, taken in a trial of Ad26.COV2.S vaccine versus placebo. J is TRBJ2-2 and V is TRBV6-1; D possibly corresponds to TRBD1 (6 bases). The CDR3 loop is CASSEAPSTGTGELFF. CDR3 in DNA: TGTGCCAGCAGTGAAGCCCCCTCGACAGGAACCGGGGAGCTGTTTTTT.